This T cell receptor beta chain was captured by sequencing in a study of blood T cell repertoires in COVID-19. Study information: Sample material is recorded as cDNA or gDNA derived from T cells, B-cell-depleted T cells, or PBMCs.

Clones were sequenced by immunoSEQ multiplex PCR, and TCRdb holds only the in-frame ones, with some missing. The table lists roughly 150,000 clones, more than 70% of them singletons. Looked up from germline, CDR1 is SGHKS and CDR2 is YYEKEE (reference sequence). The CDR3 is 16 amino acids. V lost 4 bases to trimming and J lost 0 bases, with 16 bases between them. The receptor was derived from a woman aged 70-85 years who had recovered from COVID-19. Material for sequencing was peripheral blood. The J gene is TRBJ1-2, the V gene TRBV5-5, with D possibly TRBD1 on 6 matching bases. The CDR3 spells CASSREQGVANYGYTF. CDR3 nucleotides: TGTGCCAGCAGCCGGGAACAGGGAGTAGCTAACTATGGCTACACCTTC.